One and the same sample provided the 25 T cell receptor beta chains below, sequenced in a study of blood T cells in healthy people across ages. It was with a sample-barcoded 5' primer and a J-beta primer mix that a second PCR of about 6 to 12 cycles was run. TCRdb used MiXCR to reprocess the 5' RACE reads, holding one entry per CDR3 protein. This table has 1.5 million to 2 million distinct CDR3 sequences, roughly two fifths appearing once. Sequencing input: blood. These receptors all stem from a human donor in good health.

This clonotype was observed at least ten times. V and J are TRBV4-2 and TRBJ1-2; tentative D call: TRBD1 (5 bases). Trimming took 1 base from V and 4 from J, leaving 10 bases between them. The CDR3 has 14 residues. Germline V gene sequence: CDR1 LGHNA, CDR2 YNFKEQ. The CDR3 DNA is TGTGCCAGCAGCCAAGTCCAAGGGGCCTATGGCTACACCTTC. Translated, it gives CASSQVQGAYGYTF.

CDR3 in amino acids: CASSLVPHSEQFF. The DNA for the CDR3 is TGTGCCAGCAGCTTAGTCCCCCACAGTGAGCAGTTCTTC. This chain joins TRBV7-2 and TRBJ2-1; D unresolved. Trimming removed 1 base at V and 9 bases at J, with 10 bases between. The CDR3 consists of 13 residues. Germline V gives CDR1 SGHTA, CDR2 FQGNSA.

The sample holds a few counts of this clonotype. The rearrangement uses TRBV20-1 and TRBJ1-1; perhaps TRBD1 as D (5 bases). CDR1 is DFQATT and CDR2 is SNEGSKA in the germline V gene (reference sequence). CDR3 length: 12 amino acids. The ends were cut back, 6 bases at V and 8 bases at J, with 16 bases in the middle. CDR3 loop: CSASKGSDEAFF. In DNA form, the CDR3 reads TGCAGTGCCTCGAAGGGGTCCGACGAAGCTTTCTTT.

This clonotype has ten or more counts. The chain joins TRBV7-3 to TRBJ2-1; D unresolved. The germline CDR1 and CDR2 sequences are SGHTA and FQGTGA. CDR3 length: 11 amino acids. With 5 bases removed from V and 6 bases from J, the gap between germline ends came to 5 bases. CDR3 sequence (DNA): TGTGCCAGCAGCAATAGCAATGAGCAGTTCTTC. Translating it yields CASSNSNEQFF.

In DNA form, the CDR3 reads TGTGCCAGCAGTTTTAACAGGCTTGGGGGCTACACCTTC. Translated: CASSFNRLGGYTF. The J gene is TRBJ1-2, the V gene TRBV27, with D perhaps TRBD1 (5 bases). The germline V gene has CDR1 MNHEY and CDR2 SMNVEV (reference sequence). This CDR3 contains 13 residues. V lost 3 bases to trimming and J lost 8 bases, with 13 bases between them.

This clonotype was recorded only once. CDR3 nucleotides: TGTGCCAGCAGCGTGGCCGGGACTAGACCCTACGAGCAGTACTTC. As protein: CASSVAGTRPYEQYF. The J gene is TRBJ2-7, the V gene TRBV5-5, with 8 positions matching TRBD2. Germline V gives CDR1 SGHKS, CDR2 YYEKEE (reference sequence). CDR3 length equals 15 residues. V trimming: 4 bases; J trimming: 2 bases; junction bases outside the gene matches: 8.

The genes are TRBV6-2 or TRBV6-3 and TRBJ2-1; 8 bases are a match to TRBD2. This CDR3 contains 15 residues. Per the germline V gene, CDR1 is MNHEY and CDR2 is SVGEGT. The DNA of the CDR3 is TGTGTCACCACCCATAGCGGGGCAACCTACAATGAGCAGTTCTTC. It specifies CVTTHSGATYNEQFF.

This clonotype was counted only a few times. The CDR3 reads CASLGFRGSSYEQYF. DNA of the CDR3: TGTGCCAGCTTGGGATTCAGGGGGAGCTCCTACGAGCAGTACTTC. The rearrangement links TRBV27 to TRBJ2-7; 7 bases line up with TRBD1. Germline CDR1 reads MNHEY; CDR2 reads SMNVEV (reference sequence). The CDR3 has 15 residues. J was trimmed by 0 bases and V by 8 bases; bases with no gene match: 10.

This clonotype was recorded a few times. The chain carries TRBV7-9 and TRBJ2-1; D not resolved. V was shortened by 2 bases and J by 10 bases, with 12 bases between the two germline ends. Germline-derived CDR1 and CDR2 are SEHNR and FQNEAQ (reference sequence). This CDR3 has 13 amino acids. CDR3 region: CASSLLQSGEQFF. The CDR3 DNA is TGTGCCAGCAGCTTACTCCAGTCGGGCGAGCAGTTCTTC.

This clonotype has more than one count but fewer than ten. V usage is TRBV11-2 and J usage is TRBJ1-2; possibly TRBD1 for D (5 bases). CDR3 length: 16 residues. Germline-derived CDR1 and CDR2 are SGHAT and FQNNGV. V gave up 5 bases and J gave up 3 bases, with 19 bases separating them. CDR3: CASSPTPGGTYYGYTF. The CDR3 DNA follows: TGTGCCAGCAGCCCAACCCCCGGGGGAACCTACTATGGCTACACCTTC.

This clonotype was counted at least ten times. The chain carries TRBV3-1 and TRBJ2-4, with 8 bases that match TRBD1. There are 16 residues in the CDR3. The V gene's germline CDR1 is LGHDT and CDR2 YNNKEL (reference sequence). With 3 bases clipped from V and 8 bases from J, the junction kept 12 bases outside the gene matches. For the CDR3, the DNA is TGTGCCAGCAGCCAGGCAGGGGGCTCCCGTCCGGACATTCAGTACTTC. This sequence encodes CASSQAGGSRPDIQYF.

The chain uses TRBV27 and TRBJ2-1; 12 nucleotides agree with TRBD2. The CDR3 extends over 16 amino acids. Germline trimming cut 5 bases from V and 8 bases from J; bases unmatched to any gene: 10. Germline values: CDR1 MNHEY, CDR2 SMNVEV (reference sequence). The CDR3 spells CASSILAGGAKDEQFF. CDR3 nucleotide sequence: TGTGCCAGCAGTATCCTAGCGGGGGGGGCCAAAGATGAGCAGTTCTTC.

The chain uses TRBV12-3 or TRBV12-4 and TRBJ1-5; D unresolved. The CDR3 covers 14 residues. Trimming pared 6 bases from V and 0 bases from J, leaving 9 bases between. The CDR3, as DNA: TGTGCCAGCAGCTATTTTCCTAGCAATCAGCCCCAGCATTTT. It is translated as CASSYFPSNQPQHF.

This clonotype has just a few counts. This sequence joins TRBV20-1 and TRBJ1-1, with D hard to call. The length of the CDR3 is 11 residues. Trimming removed 6 bases at V and 7 bases at J, with 12 bases between. Germline lookup yields CDR1 DFQATT and CDR2 SNEGSKA (reference sequence). Here the CDR3 reads CSADGRIEAFF. The CDR3 bases are TGCAGTGCCGACGGAAGGATTGAAGCTTTCTTT.

This chain joins TRBV29-1 and TRBJ1-1, with 10 bases aligning to TRBD1. CDR3 length: 15 residues. The germline V gene encodes CDR1 SQVTM and CDR2 ANQGSEA. Trimming at V came to 1 base and at J to 4 bases, leaving 6 bases not matched to a gene. The CDR3 region has the DNA TGCAGCGTTGAAGTGACAGGGGGCGCGGGCACTGAAGCTTTCTTT. Translation gives CSVEVTGGAGTEAFF.

This sequence joins TRBV4-1 and TRBJ2-7; D might be TRBD1 or TRBD2, each matching 5 bases. V lost 0 bases, J lost 3 bases, and 15 bases lay in between. Germline CDR1 and CDR2: MGHRA and YSYEKL. CDR3 length: 16 amino acids. The DNA for the CDR3 is TGCGCCAGCAGCCAAGAGGGGGTGCCAGACCTCTACGAGCAGTACTTC. Encoded protein: CASSQEGVPDLYEQYF.

Concerning this clonotype: The junction does not match germline at one end; this may be a read error. Written as DNA, the CDR3 is TGTGCCAGCAGCCCGGGACTCTCCCACGAGCAGTACTTC. Its protein is CASSPGLSHEQYF. The chain has TRBV7-3 and TRBJ2-7; D is possibly TRBD2 (6 bases). The CDR3 has 13 residues. Per the germline V gene, CDR1 is SGHTA and CDR2 is FQGTGA.

In the case of this clonotype: At one of its ends the junction is not consistent with the germline gene, which may arise from a read error. This sequence joins TRBV5-1 and TRBJ2-7; D may be TRBD1 (6 bases). This CDR3 is 14 amino acids long. CDR1 is SGHRS, CDR2 YFSETQ, per germline. CDR3 in DNA: TGCGCCGGCAGCTTGGGCACAGGGCCCTACGAGCAGTACTTC. Encoded protein: CAGSLGTGPYEQYF.

In its sample, this clonotype was seen a few times. The rearrangement uses TRBV7-2 and TRBJ2-1; perhaps TRBD1 as D (6 bases). The CDR3 is 17 amino acids. Per the germline V gene, CDR1 is SGHTA and CDR2 is FQGNSA. V shed 4 bases and J shed 4 bases, with 20 bases lying between them. CDR3 sequence: CASSSPLGHQNYNEQFF. In DNA form, the CDR3 reads TGTGCCAGCAGCTCCCCCCTGGGACATCAAAATTACAATGAGCAGTTCTTC. The variable domain in full, with the rest retrieved from reference TRBV7-2 and TRBJ2-1, is GAGVSQSPSNKVTEKGKDVELRCDPISGHTALYWYRQSLGQGLEFLIYFQGNSAPDKSGLPSDRFSAERTGGSVSTLTIQRTQQEDSAVYLCASSSPLGHQNYNEQFFGPGTRLTVL.

The chain carries TRBV5-1 and TRBJ2-3; 9 nucleotides align to TRBD1. Germline V gene data show CDR1 as SGHRS and CDR2 as YFSETQ. The length of the CDR3 is 15 residues. The ends lost 4 bases at V and 3 bases at J; junction bases unmatched: 6. CDR3 DNA: TGCGCCAGCAGCCGAACGGGACAGGGAACAGATACGCAGTATTTT. Translating gives CASSRTGQGTDTQYF.

This clonotype was observed a handful of times. V is TRBV5-1 and J is TRBJ2-3; the D call may be TRBD1 or TRBD2 (5 bases each). CDR1 is SGHRS and CDR2 is YFSETQ in the germline V gene. The V end lost 5 bases, the J end lost 0 bases, and 13 bases lay between the germline ends. This CDR3 comprises 15 residues. The CDR3 spells CASRFEGTSTDTQYF. The CDR3, as DNA: TGCGCCAGCAGGTTCGAGGGGACGAGCACAGATACGCAGTATTTT.

The chain uses TRBV6-2 or TRBV6-3 and TRBJ2-1; 10 bases agree with TRBD2. The length of the CDR3 is 15 residues. The V segment lost 6 bases and the J segment 6 bases; nucleotides outside the gene matches: 8. Germline assignment: CDR1 MNHEY and CDR2 SVGEGT. Here the CDR3 DNA reads TGTGCCAGCAGAGTAGCGGGGGGCTATATCAATGAGCAGTTCTTC. It yields the protein CASRVAGGYINEQFF.

The V and J genes are TRBV7-2 and TRBJ2-3; D might be TRBD2 (7 bases). The V gene lost 4 bases and the J gene lost 6 bases, with 26 bases spanning the gap. Per germline, CDR1 SGHTA and CDR2 FQGNSA. The CDR3 totals 18 residues. CDR3 nucleotide sequence: TGTGCCAGCAGCTCCCAGTCTGGAAGGGGGGGGGCTGGCGATACGCAGTATTTT. It encodes CASSSQSGRGGAGDTQYF.

A few counts support this clonotype. This sequence joins TRBV12-3 or TRBV12-4 and TRBJ2-1; 7 nucleotides line up with TRBD2. The V gene end was trimmed by 7 bases and the J gene end by 2 bases; junction bases not matched to a gene: 2. This CDR3 has 13 amino acids. DNA for the CDR3: TGTGCCAGCAAGAGCGGGACCTACAATGAGCAGTTCTTC. This gives the protein CASKSGTYNEQFF.

This clonotype was counted between two and nine times. This sequence joins TRBV7-8 and TRBJ2-7; D uncertain. Per the germline V gene, CDR1 is SGHVS and CDR2 is FQNEAQ. Trimming cost V 1 base and J 3 bases, with 13 bases left between them. The CDR3 totals 15 residues. This CDR3 is CASSLGRPEVYEQYF. For the CDR3, the DNA is TGTGCCAGCAGCTTAGGCAGGCCTGAGGTCTACGAGCAGTACTTC.